The rows below give T cell receptor beta chains drawn from one sample of a study of post-analysis software for immune sequencing data. TCRdb redid the calling of the PCR reads with MiXCR, one entry per CDR3 protein. The table shows about 540,000 distinct CDR3 sequences, with roughly 34% occurring only once. Sequences were obtained from blood. All receptors derive from a girl younger than 18 with multiple sclerosis. Both conserved end residues are part of each CDR3. A D gene is named only where the DNA matches it firmly. Some rows mark clone size as missing; the rest say once, few, many or name a class of expanded clone.

clone size,V gene,J gene,D gene,CDR3 protein,CDR3 DNA
-,TRBV11-2,TRBJ2-7,-,CASSLLAATISYEQYF,TGTGCCAGCAGCTTACTGGCAGCCACTATTTCATACGAGCAGTACTTC
-,TRBV20-1,TRBJ1-4,-,CSASRGGNEKLFF,TGCAGTGCTAGTAGAGGGGGAAATGAAAAACTGTTTTTT
-,TRBV5-6,TRBJ1-5,-,CASTLRTDNQPQHF,TGTGCCAGCACCTTGCGGACGGACAATCAGCCCCAGCATTTT
-,TRBV14,TRBJ2-4,-,CASSQVFEVQYF,TGTGCCAGCAGCCAAGTGTTTGAAGTTCAGTACTTC
-,TRBV10-3,TRBJ2-5,-,CAISEREGETQYF,TGTGCCATCAGTGAGCGAGAGGGGGAGACCCAGTACTTC
-,TRBV20-1,TRBJ2-1,-,CSGQGGPYNEQFF,TGCAGCGGCCAAGGTGGGCCCTACAATGAGCAGTTCTTC
-,TRBV12-3/TRBV12-4,TRBJ2-4,TRBD1,CASSSLPGQLAKNIQYF,TGTGCCAGCAGTTCCCTACCGGGACAGCTAGCCAAAAACATTCAGTACTTC
-,TRBV25-1,TRBJ2-3,-,CASSDSTSTDTQYF,TGTGCCAGCAGTGACTCAACTAGCACAGATACGCAGTATTTT
few,TRBV5-1,TRBJ1-4,TRBD1,CASSSTGAPALGEKLFF,TGCGCCAGCAGCTCAACAGGGGCCCCGGCCCTAGGGGAAAAACTGTTTTTT
-,TRBV20-1,TRBJ2-5,-,CSAARRDRFGTQYF,TGCAGTGCCGCCAGACGGGATAGATTCGGGACCCAGTACTTC
-,TRBV28,TRBJ1-2,-,CASSSPTDYGYTF,TGTGCCAGCAGTTCACCCACGGACTATGGCTACACCTTC
many,TRBV7-7,TRBJ2-5,TRBD1,CASSLGTGGETQYF,TGTGCCAGCAGTTTAGGGACAGGTGGGGAGACCCAGTACTTC
-,TRBV4-1,TRBJ2-3,-,CASSRPNGDTQYF,TGCGCCAGCAGCCGTCCCAATGGGGATACGCAGTATTTT
many,TRBV4-1,TRBJ2-7,-,CASRQEIWGLYEQYF,TGCGCCAGCAGACAAGAAATATGGGGCCTCTACGAGCAGTACTTC
-,TRBV4-1,TRBJ1-1,-,CASSRGFSGLGTEAFF,TGCGCCAGCAGCAGGGGGTTTTCGGGGTTGGGGACTGAAGCTTTCTTT
few,TRBV7-2,TRBJ1-2,TRBD1,CASTPTGGHGYGYTF,TGTGCCAGCACCCCTACAGGGGGCCATGGGTATGGCTACACCTTC
-,TRBV5-1,TRBJ2-2,TRBD2,CASSPAGGITGELFF,TGCGCCAGCAGCCCGGCGGGGGGGATCACCGGGGAGCTGTTTTTT
-,TRBV5-5,TRBJ1-2,TRBD1,CASSTTGGADGYTF,TGTGCCAGCAGTACTACAGGGGGCGCGGATGGCTACACCTTC
-,TRBV20-1,TRBJ2-3,-,CSARRRGDTQYF,TGCAGTGCCCGAAGGCGGGGAGATACGCAGTATTTT
-,TRBV6-6,TRBJ1-5,-,CASSYRTDNQPQHF,TGTGCCAGCAGTTACCGGACAGACAATCAGCCCCAGCATTTT
-,TRBV5-1,TRBJ2-7,TRBD2,CASSLATGGGPYEQYF,TGCGCCAGCAGCTTGGCCACTGGCGGGGGACCGTACGAGCAGTACTTC
few,TRBV2,TRBJ2-2,TRBD1,CASSGDRANTGELFF,TGTGCCAGCAGTGGGGACAGGGCCAACACCGGGGAGCTGTTTTTT
few,TRBV29-1,TRBJ1-2,TRBD1,CSVAAGTGRGGYTF,TGCAGCGTTGCAGCTGGGACAGGGCGAGGCGGCTACACCTTC
many,TRBV20-1,TRBJ2-1,TRBD2,CSAALSSGAYNEQFF,TGCAGTGCTGCCCTGTCTAGCGGGGCCTACAATGAGCAGTTCTTC
few,TRBV20-1,TRBJ2-3,-,CSVIPRGTTDTQYF,TGCAGCGTCATCCCACGCGGGACCACAGATACGCAGTATTTT
many,TRBV6-6,TRBJ1-1,-,CASSLPSNTEAFF,TGTGCCAGCAGTCTACCTAGTAACACTGAAGCTTTCTTT
-,TRBV14,TRBJ1-6,-,CASSLLADSPLHF,TGTGCCAGCAGCCTGCTGGCTGATTCACCCCTCCACTTT
-,TRBV7-3,TRBJ2-1,TRBD2,CASSLRVLAGENNEQFF,TGTGCCAGCAGCTTAAGAGTACTAGCGGGGGAAAACAATGAGCAGTTCTTC
-,TRBV9,TRBJ2-3,-,CASAEGPADTQYF,TGTGCCAGCGCGGAGGGGCCCGCAGATACGCAGTATTTT
-,TRBV3-1,TRBJ2-4,-,CASSHEGVIGIQYF,TGTGCCAGCAGCCATGAGGGGGTAATAGGCATTCAGTACTTC
few,TRBV6-1,TRBJ2-7,-,CASKPPGSSYEQYF,TGTGCCAGCAAGCCTCCAGGGAGCTCCTACGAGCAGTACTTC
-,TRBV20-1,TRBJ1-2,-,CSARDLDGYTF,TGCAGTGCTAGAGATCTGGATGGCTACACCTTC
-,TRBV10-3,TRBJ2-5,TRBD1,CAISEGPGQGEETQYF,TGTGCCATCAGTGAGGGGCCGGGACAGGGTGAAGAGACCCAGTACTTC
few,TRBV27,TRBJ2-5,-,CASSLSMQTRETQYF,TGTGCCAGCAGTTTATCGATGCAGACAAGGGAGACCCAGTACTTC
few,TRBV7-9,TRBJ1-6,-,CASSLFVYAHLHF,TGTGCCAGCAGCTTATTCGTCTACGCGCACCTCCACTTT
few,TRBV29-1,TRBJ1-1,-,CSVESYTGLPLWGTEAFF,TGCAGCGTTGAATCTTATACAGGTTTACCACTCTGGGGCACTGAAGCTTTCTTT
-,TRBV10-3,TRBJ1-2,-,CAIRSTTGDTNYGYTF,TGTGCCATCAGATCGACGACAGGAGATACTAACTATGGCTACACCTTC
-,TRBV20-1,TRBJ1-2,-,CSARRRVDGYTF,TGCAGTGCTAGACGCAGGGTCGATGGCTACACCTTC
few,TRBV7-3,TRBJ2-1,TRBD2,CASSSGLAGGVDEQFF,TGTGCCAGCAGCTCCGGACTAGCGGGGGGGGTCGATGAGCAGTTCTTC
-,TRBV3-1,TRBJ2-3,TRBD2,CASSQELAGGPSTDTQYF,TGTGCCAGCAGCCAAGAGTTAGCGGGGGGGCCTAGCACAGATACGCAGTATTTT
-,TRBV6-5,TRBJ2-1,-,CASRIQASRRNEQFF,TGTGCCAGCAGAATCCAGGCCTCGCGCCGCAATGAGCAGTTCTTC
few,TRBV7-3,TRBJ1-2,TRBD1,CASSPDRGSQVYTF,TGTGCCAGCAGCCCCGACAGGGGTTCGCAGGTCTACACCTTC
-,TRBV10-3,TRBJ1-1,TRBD1,CAISAVRTGGKMNTEAFF,TGTGCCATCAGTGCTGTTCGGACAGGGGGCAAAATGAACACTGAAGCTTTCTTT
few,TRBV6-5,TRBJ2-1,-,CASSYLTRLDEQFF,TGTGCCAGCAGTTACTTGACTAGATTGGATGAGCAGTTCTTC
-,TRBV20-1,TRBJ2-3,-,CSARGVAAAIDTQYF,TGCAGTGCTAGAGGTGTCGCAGCGGCGATAGATACGCAGTATTTT
-,TRBV5-1,TRBJ2-5,-,CASSLDGGTKTQYF,TGCGCCAGCAGCTTGGACGGGGGTACCAAGACCCAGTACTTC
-,TRBV27,TRBJ1-5,-,CASSSQGLGQPQHF,TGTGCCAGCAGCTCACAGGGTTTAGGTCAGCCCCAGCATTTT
-,TRBV4-1,TRBJ1-1,TRBD1,CASSQLRGLGAEAFF,TGCGCCAGCAGCCAGCTCAGGGGGCTCGGGGCTGAAGCTTTCTTT
-,TRBV4-3,TRBJ2-3,-,CASSQDFRSTDTQYF,TGCGCCAGCAGCCAAGATTTCCGCAGCACAGATACGCAGTATTTT
-,TRBV10-2,TRBJ2-1,-,CASNRLGSYNEQFF,TGCGCCAGCAATCGACTAGGCTCCTACAATGAGCAGTTCTTC
-,TRBV6-2/TRBV6-3,TRBJ2-6,-,CASSYLDSPSSGANVLTF,TGTGCCAGCAGCTACCTGGACTCACCTAGCTCTGGGGCCAACGTCCTGACTTTC
-,TRBV12-3/TRBV12-4,TRBJ1-4,-,CASRQRGGEKLFF,TGTGCCAGCAGGCAACGGGGTGGGGAAAAACTGTTTTTT
-,TRBV13,TRBJ2-7,TRBD1,CASSLGTGGFEQYF,TGTGCCAGCAGCTTGGGGACAGGGGGTTTCGAGCAGTACTTC
few,TRBV29-1,TRBJ2-1,TRBD1,CSGAPGQGHNEQFF,TGCAGCGGCGCCCCCGGACAGGGGCATAATGAGCAGTTCTTC
-,TRBV3-1,TRBJ2-1,TRBD1,CASSYPGQGIREQFF,TGTGCCAGCAGCTATCCGGGACAGGGTATCAGGGAGCAGTTCTTC
-,TRBV29-1,TRBJ1-2,TRBD1,CSWGDRGGDGYTF,TGCAGCTGGGGGGACAGGGGAGGTGATGGCTACACCTTC
-,TRBV21-1,TRBJ1-1,-,CAGCSNASTQAGQAFF,TGTGCCGGATGCTCAAATGCCAGCACCCAAGCGGGACAAGCTTTCTTT
-,TRBV6-2/TRBV6-3,TRBJ2-7,-,CASSPSAVYEQYF,TGTGCCAGCAGTCCCTCGGCGGTCTACGAGCAGTACTTC
-,TRBV5-1,TRBJ1-4,-,CASSLLRDEKLFF,TGCGCCAGCAGCTTGTTACGGGATGAAAAACTGTTTTTT
-,TRBV3-1,TRBJ1-1,-,CASSPGGGTEAFF,TGTGCCAGCAGCCCCGGGGGGGGGACTGAAGCTTTCTTT